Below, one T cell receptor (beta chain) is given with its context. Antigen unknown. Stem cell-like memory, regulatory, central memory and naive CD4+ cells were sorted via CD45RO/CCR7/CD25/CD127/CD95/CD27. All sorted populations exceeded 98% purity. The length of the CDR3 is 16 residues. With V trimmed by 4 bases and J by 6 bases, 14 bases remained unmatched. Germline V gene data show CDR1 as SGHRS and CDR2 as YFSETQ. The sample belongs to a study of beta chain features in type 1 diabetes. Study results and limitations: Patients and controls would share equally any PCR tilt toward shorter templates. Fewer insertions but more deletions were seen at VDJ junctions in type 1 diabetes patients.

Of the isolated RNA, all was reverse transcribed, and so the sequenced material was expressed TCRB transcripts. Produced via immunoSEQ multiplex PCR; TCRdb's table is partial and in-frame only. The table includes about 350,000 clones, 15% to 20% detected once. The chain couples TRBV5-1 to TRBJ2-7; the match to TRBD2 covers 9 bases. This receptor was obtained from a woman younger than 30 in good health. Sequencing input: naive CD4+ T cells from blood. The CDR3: CASSPPSTSGAAEQYF. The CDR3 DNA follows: TGCGCCAGCAGCCCCCCGTCGACTAGCGGAGCCGCCGAGCAGTACTTC.